This T cell receptor (beta chain) was observed in a study of T cell repertoires in cytomegalovirus infection. Study results and caveats: Individuals carrying CMV plus the relevant HLA were identified by cumulative frequency of public TCR beta families. Clonotype analysis showed dominance of the ex vivo response by HLA-C-restricted CMV-specific TCR beta clonotypes.

MiXCR, applied by TCRdb to the reads, yields one record per CDR3 protein. Of a few hundred thousand distinct CDR3 sequences in the sample, 15% to 20% were seen once. This clonotype was counted a few times. The antigen is undetermined. The germline V gene has CDR1 SQVTM and CDR2 ANQGSEA. The germline V and J ends were trimmed by 7 bases and 2 bases, with 11 bases remaining between them. This CDR3 has 12 amino acids. The TCR originated in a human donor in good health (CMV status not recorded). Some clones in this sample may be carry-over from other donors' samples. The chain uses TRBV29-1 and TRBJ1-2, with D tentatively TRBD1 (5 bases). The sequencing input was PBMCs. DNA for the CDR3: TGCAGCGCTTGGGGACCCAACTATGGCTACACCTTC. Translating gives CSAWGPNYGYTF.